One sample yielded the 11 T cell receptor beta chains listed below, sequenced in a study of T cell responses to AZD1222 COVID-19 vaccine. The method was immunoSEQ multiplex PCR; TCRdb's version includes in-frame clones alone and lacks a portion of them. The table includes roughly 97,000 clones, about nine tenths detected once. The sample here was peripheral blood, taken 28 days after the second dose of the MenACWY control vaccine. These receptor sequences come from an adult who received the MenACWY meningococcal vaccine as a control.

The chain links TRBV28 to TRBJ1-6; tentatively, D is TRBD1 (5 bases). The CDR3 is 16 amino acids. Trimming stripped 6 bases from V and 0 bases from J, with 12 bases between. Germline values: CDR1 MDHEN, CDR2 SYDVKM. For the CDR3, the DNA is TGTGCCAGCAGCCCCGGGGCCTCCTCCTATAATTCACCCCTCCACTTT. Protein: CASSPGASSYNSPLHF.

The chain joins TRBV3-1 (or the pseudogene TRBV3-2) to TRBJ2-5; no clear D gene. Germline V gene lookup returns CDR1 LGHDT and CDR2 YNNKEL (reference sequence). Trimming cost V 1 base and J 2 bases, with 5 bases left between them. There are 13 residues in the CDR3. CDR3 nucleotides: TGTGCCAGCAGCCAAGTACGGCAAGAGACCCAGTACTTC. Translation gives CASSQVRQETQYF.

The chain combines TRBV7-3 with TRBJ1-1, with D maybe TRBD1 (5 bases). The germline V gene encodes CDR1 SGHTA and CDR2 FQGTGA. The CDR3 extends over 14 amino acids. V dropped 1 base and J dropped 5 bases, with 11 bases sitting between them. As DNA, the CDR3 is TGTGCCAGCAGCTTAAGAGGCCAGGGAACTGAAGCTTTCTTT. It codes for CASSLRGQGTEAFF.

This chain connects TRBV6-5 to TRBJ1-2; TRBD1 aligns across 12 bases. The trim removed 5 bases at V and 3 bases at J, leaving 4 bases unmatched. The CDR3 spans 15 residues. CDR1 is MNHEY and CDR2 is SVGAGI in the germline V gene. The CDR3 nucleotides are TGTGCCAGCAGTCAGGGACAGGGGGCATACTATGGCTACACCTTC. Translating gives CASSQGQGAYYGYTF.

This sequence joins TRBV19 and TRBJ1-2, with 7 bases fitting TRBD1. V lost 5 bases and J lost 5; bases outside the gene matches: 11. Germline CDR1 is LNHDA and CDR2 is SQIVND (reference sequence). The CDR3 runs to 15 residues. The CDR3 here is CASSEAGTELYGYTF. The CDR3 nucleotides are TGTGCCAGTAGTGAAGCCGGGACAGAACTTTATGGCTACACCTTC.

This clone was recorded only once. This rearrangement joins TRBV5-1 to TRBJ1-2; 8 positions agree with TRBD1. Losses at the gene ends were 5 bases for V and 6 bases for J; bases not matched to a gene: 3. The CDR3 consists of 12 residues. CDR1 and CDR2 (germline): SGHRS, YFSETQ. Here the CDR3 DNA reads TGCGCCAGCAGAGAGACAGGGGATGGCTACACCTTC. This sequence encodes CASRETGDGYTF. Combining the CDR3 with reference TRBV5-1 and TRBJ1-2 gives the whole variable domain KAGVTQTPRYLIKTRGQQVTLSCSPISGHRSVSWYQQTPGQGLQFLFEYFSETQRNKGNFPGRFSGRQFSNSRSEMNVSTLELGDSALYLCASRETGDGYTFGSGTRLTVV.

This clone was observed once. The chain employs TRBV12-3 or TRBV12-4 and TRBJ1-3; no reliable D call. The CDR3 is 13 amino acids. Trimming stripped 6 bases from V and 4 bases from J, with 10 bases between. The CDR3 protein is CASSLNGGNTIYF. In nucleotides, the CDR3 is TGTGCCAGCAGCTTGAATGGGGGAAACACCATATATTTT.

The rearrangement links TRBV6-1 to TRBJ1-2; tentative D call: TRBD1 (6 bases). The CDR3 has 16 amino acids. CDR1 and CDR2 (germline): MNHNS, SASEGT. V was pared by 2 bases and J by 3 bases, with 16 bases between. For the CDR3, the DNA is TGTGCCAGCAGTGAATATGGTGCCAGGGGAGACTATGGCTACACCTTC. Its translation is CASSEYGARGDYGYTF.

The chain links TRBV5-5 to TRBJ1-1, with 7 bases matching TRBD1. Trimming removed 4 bases from V and 1 base from J; junction bases left unmatched: 1. This CDR3 has 13 residues. CDR1 is SGHKS, CDR2 YYEKEE, per germline (reference sequence). This CDR3 is CASSRQGNTEAFF. Here the CDR3 DNA reads TGTGCCAGCAGCCGACAGGGGAACACTGAAGCTTTCTTT. The whole variable domain, remainder taken from reference TRBV5-5 and TRBJ1-1, is DAGVTQSPTHLIKTRGQQVTLRCSPISGHKSVSWYQQVLGQGPQFIFQYYEKEERGRGNFPDRFSARQFPNYSSELNVNALLLGDSALYLCASSRQGNTEAFFGQGTRLTVV.

DNA for the CDR3: TGCGCCAGCAGCCAAGATCCTCCAGGGGGAAGTTCAACTAATGAAAAACTGTTTTTT. Amino acid sequence: CASSQDPPGGSSTNEKLFF. The chain couples TRBV4-1 to TRBJ1-4; TRBD1 aligns across 7 bases. The V gene end was trimmed by 0 bases and the J gene end by 0 bases; junction bases not matched to a gene: 10. The CDR3 is made up of 19 amino acids. Germline CDR1 is MGHRA and CDR2 is YSYEKL.

The chain joins TRBV7-9 to TRBJ1-4; no definite D call. The CDR3 has 14 residues. V was cut by 2 bases and J by 8 bases, with 12 bases left in between. Germline CDR1 is SEHNR and CDR2 is FQNEAQ (reference sequence). In nucleotides, the CDR3 is TGTGCCAGCAGCTTATCCATGACGGGGGAAAAACTGTTTTTT. Its translation: CASSLSMTGEKLFF.